This T cell receptor (beta chain) comes out of a study of CD8 T cells in Susac syndrome. V lost 6 bases and J 1 base, leaving 18 bases between the germline ends. The CDR3 runs 15 residues. CDR1 and CDR2 (germline): DFQATT, SNEGSKA (reference sequence). Peripheral blood CD8+ and CD4+ T cells were profiled by TCR beta sequencing. TEMRA cells were FACS-enriched and CD8+ and CD4+ T cells negatively isolated. RNA totalling roughly 0.5 to 1 ug underwent reverse transcription with random hexamers. The amplification used immunoSEQ multiplex PCR on TCR beta CDR3; it spanned 54 Vbeta and 13 Jbeta. MiXCR, run by TCRdb on the immunoSEQ multiplex PCR reads, gives a single entry per CDR3 protein. The sample holds approximately 220,000 distinct CDR3 sequences, just under 95% seen once.

This sequence was found in a human donor with multiple sclerosis. The chain carries TRBV20-1 and TRBJ1-1; D remains unclear. Sequences were obtained from CD4+ T cells from PBMCs. CDR3 protein: CSASGRTRRNTEAFF. The CDR3 DNA sequence: TGCAGTGCGTCCGGGCGTACCAGGAGGAACACTGAAGCTTTCTTT.